This T cell receptor (beta chain) stems from a study of cytomegalovirus exposure and HLA in healthy donors (TCRdb year 2017). Concerning the study at large: According to an earlier analysis of 587 of the donors, about 190 million T cells yielded 120 million or so unique TCR beta sequences and less than 300 Gb of sequence data. Besides the first cohort of hundreds of subjects, a separate validation cohort made up of roughly 120 different subjects was used. Approximately 330 gigabases of sequencing data and around 85 million unique TCR sequences made up an early release that covered over 550 HLA-typed donors. Typing coverage differed by locus: A, B, C, DRB1 and DQB1 were typed in about 620-630 donors, DQA1 in around 500, DPA1 in 600 to 610, and DPB1 in just under 480. Donor age, sex, ethnicity and CMV serostatus were compiled alongside the repertoire data. Because of strong linkage in the cohort, roughly five DR-DQ haplotypes were treated as single units for association and clustering. The study aimed to test whether cataloging public T cell receptors could reveal signatures of past pathogen exposure. In an earlier analysis of 587 of the donors, high-throughput TCR beta sequencing was used to judge whether each TCR beta V gene segment behaved as functional or pseudogenic. Of the roughly 400 genotyped donors, over 70% fell in the genetic ancestry cluster associated with self-reported Caucasian donors. HLA typing covered class I and class II loci at four-digit resolution. In a later genetic analysis, genome-wide SNP genotypes for about three fifths of the roughly 670 donors were used, and that subset was treated as a discovery cohort. In a later analysis, previously published TCR beta repertoires from 670 or so donors were re-analyzed and high-resolution HLA genotyping was added so that TCR occurrence patterns could be studied. All discovery cohort repertoires had been generated using a single sequencing platform. Among 300 to 500 genotyped donors of the cohort, an average of approximately 240,000 unique TCR beta nucleotide sequences was sequenced per donor, of which approximately 18% were non-productive. The study profiled the T cell repertoires of about 640 subjects by immunosequencing and related them to cytomegalovirus serostatus. The study combined high-throughput TCR immunosequencing, statistical association of individual TCRs with disease status, and machine learning to predict cytomegalovirus infection status. In the later analysis, no new phenotypic data were used to find candidate immune exposures; instead, reliance was placed on TCR beta sequences and their occurrence across donors. What the work shows at the level of the full study, not this receptor alone: Assigning TCR associations to individual alleles was difficult when HLA alleles, especially DR and DQ, strongly co-occurred. A further reported finding was that TCR beta sequences accurately predicted the HLA-A and HLA-B alleles for most subjects in the first cohort. Immune exposure information for the cohort was limited to CMV serostatus. At a false discovery rate of 0.05, a later analysis linked 15,000 to 20,000 TCR beta sequences to specific HLA alleles. A few of the identified cytomegalovirus-associated TCR beta chains were confirmed in vitro to be specific for cytomegalovirus antigens. In a later analysis, TCR association rates were found to vary across HLA loci, with the most associated TCRs seen for DRB1 alleles and the fewest for HLA-C alleles. Because counts were too low, seventeen rarely observed V segments, including chromosome 9 orphons, were left out of the earlier analysis of 587 of the donors. In a later analysis, HLA-associated TCR beta chains were found to be more clonally expanded and to have lower generation probabilities than equally common non-associated chains. The authors suggested that the approach could potentially be generalized to other disease states and immunological phenotypes. Several of the top co-occurrence clusters appeared to be linked to parvovirus B19, influenza, CMV and Epstein-Barr virus, according to a later analysis. An earlier analysis of some 590 of the donors showed that most TCR beta V segments appeared in productive rearrangements either about 90% or about 30% of the time, which broadly matched IMGT annotations. The study gave a list of 150 to 200 TCR beta chains associated with cytomegalovirus. Because HLA typing was unavailable for some donors at each locus, only the typed subset was used in association tests. A group of highly shared sequence variants was considered likely to be a technical artifact of the sequencing pipeline. V-gene and J-gene trimming of TCR beta chains was associated with a missense DCLRE1C variant in a later genetic analysis, and the association was replicated in an independent cohort. While some public TCRs were present in many individuals, most TCR sequences turned up only very rarely across donors. Cytomegalovirus status was reported to be diagnosed by the classifier with high specificity and sensitivity in both the original and validation cohorts. Some IMGT-functional V segments, including TRBV6-2 and TRBV6-3, could not be distinguished by the 87-base-pair reads and were therefore excluded. Linkage disequilibrium might explain the correlated functional status among segregating V segments, but an unknown experimental factor could not be excluded. Only TCR beta chains were sequenced in this cohort, and the absence of alpha or paired-chain data limited detectable features. In a later genetic analysis, fewer N-insertions in productive TCRs were reported among donors in an Asian-associated ancestry cluster than the approximately 710-donor mean. A later analysis found that most CMV-associated TCR beta chains appeared HLA-restricted, with HLA associations seemingly driven largely by CMV exposure. Sequencing depth was assumed to be roughly uniform across donors in the presence/absence analyses, though that assumption may not hold.

Sequences SGHTA (CDR1) and FQGNSA (CDR2) are obtained from the germline V gene. V and J are truncated by 5 bases and 8 bases respectively, leaving an intervening sequence of 15 bases. Spanning cysteine to phenylalanine, the CDR3 consists of 13 amino acids. The kept DNA is CDR3 alone, 39 bases in frame from the first base. The cohort comprised approximately 700 healthy bone marrow donors. At the time of sampling, every cohort member was nominally healthy, though immune exposures that went unrecorded were likely present. The donor tested CMV seropositive, placing the donor among the roughly 270 seropositive members of the cohort. A peripheral blood sample was provided by each donor, and peripheral blood mononuclear cells were used for TCR beta sequencing. The Qiagen DNeasy Blood Extraction Kit was used to extract genomic DNA from the blood cell samples. Libraries were constructed by the immunoSEQ multiplex PCR assay. The multiplex PCR relied on a mix of 60 forward primers for TCR Vbeta segments and 13 reverse primers for TCR Jbeta segments. Amplification of the CDR3 region of rearranged TCR beta genes was performed with a multiplex PCR assay on genomic DNA. The Illumina HiSeq System was used to sequence the amplified TCR beta libraries as 87-base-pair reads. The authors processed their data as follows. Across the 670 or so repertoires, a later analysis counted some 80 million unique TCR beta chains, roughly 11 million of which were shared by at least two donors. Raw reads were error-corrected and collapsed into unique sequences with a nearest-neighbor algorithm that merged closely related sequences to remove PCR and sequencing errors. Alignment of CDR3 sequences to IMGT reference sequences was used to assign V, D and J gene segments. Each retained sequence needed at least a six-nucleotide match to both a V gene segment and a J gene segment. Rearrangements were called productive when the CDR3 lacked stop codons and stayed in frame with V and J; all others were non-productive. CDR3 was defined by IMGT convention, running from the second conserved V-encoded cysteine to the conserved J-encoded phenylalanine. Sequences without an unambiguous match to a single V gene segment were excluded from the earlier analysis of about 640 of the donors. An earlier analysis of approximately 590 of the donors classified V segments as functional when productive rearrangements were above 56.7% and as segregating when the standard deviation between donors was above 5%. A statistical classification framework was built for diagnosing cytomegalovirus status from the catalog of TCR beta chain sequences. In a later analysis, V and J genes were assigned by comparing TCR nucleotide sequences against IMGT/GENE-DB human TR gene sequences. Using the TCRdist pipeline, a later analysis assigned CDR3 sequences along with most-parsimonious VDJ recombination scenarios. In a later analysis, each TCR beta chain was defined by its CDR3 amino acid sequence together with its V-gene family, and reads without a unique V-gene family were excluded. To address suspected cross-contamination and a sequencing artifact, a later analysis removed around 600 highly shared, low-generation-probability nucleotide sequences. For each public chain, a later analysis derived a clonal expansion index from normalized ranks of inferred template counts within each repertoire. In a later analysis, generation probabilities were computed using a VDJ recombination model fitted to out-of-frame rearrangements, and the results were checked against IGoR. Hypergeometric tests were used in a later analysis to score TCR-TCR, TCR-HLA and TCR-CMV co-occurrence, with a repertoire-size bias correction applied to the TCR pairs. In a later analysis, false discovery rates were estimated by permuting HLA or CMV assignments 20 times. A later analysis grouped co-occurring TCRs with DBSCAN, adding TCRdist sequence similarity when clustering within HLA-allele-positive subsets. Repertoires with fewer than 30,000 or more than 120,000 public chains were left out of co-occurrence clustering, as were about five repertoires with anomalous nucleotide sharing. What TCRdb holds here is the immuneACCESS table cut down to in-frame rearrangements. Part of the clones is not present; checked against another copy, under half of the missing clones reflect an unresolved V gene, and the others are unexplained. Clone size and the V and J calls come from that table; the DNA yielded D and trimming. The sample profile shows roughly 100,000 clones; roughly 76% of them were found once. Jointly, the top ten make up under 6.5% of the sample.

Comment on this clone: What antigen it recognizes has not been identified. Base qualities are not recorded, but no much larger clone differs from it by a single base.

The chain was built from TRBV7-2 and TRBJ1-2; no D gene call is confident. Sequenced: PBMCs. The TCR originated in a woman in her 50s in good health and CMV-seropositive. The bases are TGTGCCAGCAGCGCCACGCGGGAGGGCGGCTACACCTTC. Translation gives CASSATREGGYTF.